Listed below are T cell receptor beta chains from one sample, sequenced in a study of blood T cell repertoires in COVID-19. Profiling relied on immunoSEQ multiplex PCR, and the TCRdb table lists in-frame clones only, not all of them. Of 200,000 to 250,000 clones listed, approximately 80% are singletons. Sequencing was done on a sample of peripheral blood. Receptors originate from a woman of 80 years or more with acute or convalescent COVID-19. CDR3s include the opening cysteine and the closing phenylalanine or tryptophan. D genes are given only for firm matches. Size is omitted from some rows. Given values are once, few, many or a class for expanded clones.

J: TRBJ2-1
D: .
size: .
V: TRBV7-2
CDR3: CASSSDWINEQFF
DNA: TGTGCCAGCAGCTCGGACTGGATCAATGAGCAGTTCTTC

J: TRBJ2-1
D: .
size: once
V: TRBV3-1/TRBV3-2
CDR3: CASSPFKGEQFF
DNA: TGTGCCAGCAGCCCTTTCAAGGGGGAGCAGTTCTTC

J: TRBJ1-5
D: TRBD1
size: .
V: TRBV7-9
CDR3: CASSLVTGDQPQHF
DNA: TGTGCCAGCAGCTTGGTGACAGGGGATCAGCCCCAGCATTTT

J: TRBJ2-2
D: TRBD2
size: .
V: TRBV6-5
CDR3: CASRIAGGNTGELFF
DNA: TGTGCCAGCAGGATAGCGGGAGGGAACACCGGGGAGCTGTTTTTT

J: TRBJ1-5
D: .
size: .
V: TRBV7-3
CDR3: CASSPNRDQPQHF
DNA: TGTGCCAGCAGCCCAAACCGCGATCAGCCCCAGCATTTT

J: TRBJ1-1
D: .
size: .
V: TRBV28
CDR3: CASSLGPLRKAFF
DNA: TGTGCCAGCAGTTTAGGGCCTCTTAGAAAAGCTTTCTTT

J: TRBJ1-4
D: TRBD1
size: .
V: TRBV19
CDR3: CASSIAAGGITNEKLFF
DNA: TGTGCCAGTAGTATAGCGGCAGGGGGCATAACTAATGAAAAACTGTTTTTT

J: TRBJ1-4
D: .
size: .
V: TRBV11-2
CDR3: CASSWAAGTNEKLFF
DNA: TGTGCCAGCAGCTGGGCGGCAGGGACTAATGAAAAACTGTTTTTT

J: TRBJ2-7
D: .
size: .
V: TRBV30
CDR3: CAWMRGSGSYEQYF
DNA: TGTGCCTGGATGAGGGGTAGCGGTTCCTACGAGCAGTACTTC

J: TRBJ2-5
D: TRBD1
size: .
V: TRBV30
CDR3: CAWTKGQVRNFRETQYF
DNA: TGTGCCTGGACAAAGGGACAGGTGCGGAATTTCAGGGAGACCCAGTACTTC

J: TRBJ2-7
D: .
size: few
V: TRBV5-1
CDR3: CASSLEAGGKGLASYEQYF
DNA: TGCGCCAGCAGCTTGGAAGCAGGGGGCAAGGGACTAGCCTCCTACGAGCAGTACTTC

J: TRBJ1-6
D: TRBD1
size: few
V: TRBV5-6
CDR3: CASSLGDRVNSPLHF
DNA: TGTGCCAGCAGCTTGGGAGACAGGGTTAATTCACCCCTCCACTTT

J: TRBJ1-5
D: .
size: .
V: TRBV12-5
CDR3: CASGLLSDRGTGIDQPQHF
DNA: TGTGCTAGTGGTTTGCTTTCGGATCGGGGCACAGGGATAGATCAGCCCCAGCATTTT

J: TRBJ2-5
D: TRBD2
size: .
V: TRBV5-5
CDR3: CASSRGLAGTRGETQYF
DNA: TGTGCCAGCAGCCGTGGACTAGCGGGGACAAGGGGGGAGACCCAGTACTTC

J: TRBJ2-1
D: .
size: .
V: TRBV10-3
CDR3: CAISPDYKGYNEQFF
DNA: TGTGCCATCAGCCCCGACTACAAAGGCTACAATGAGCAGTTCTTC

J: TRBJ2-7
D: TRBD1
size: few
V: TRBV7-2
CDR3: CASIPGTGVSYEQYF
DNA: TGTGCCAGCATCCCCGGGACAGGGGTCTCCTACGAGCAGTACTTC

J: TRBJ1-2
D: .
size: once
V: TRBV7-2
CDR3: CASSLAGRVYSYGYTF
DNA: TGTGCCAGCAGCTTAGCTGGGAGGGTGTATTCCTATGGCTACACCTTC

J: TRBJ2-4
D: .
size: .
V: TRBV21-1
CDR3: CASSPRQGRRNIQYF
DNA: TGTGCCAGCAGCCCAAGACAGGGACGAAGAAACATTCAGTACTTC

J: TRBJ2-5
D: TRBD1
size: .
V: TRBV19
CDR3: CASSVAGGRETQYF
DNA: TGTGCCAGTAGTGTGGCAGGGGGCCGGGAGACCCAGTACTTC

J: TRBJ1-2
D: TRBD1
size: .
V: TRBV4-1
CDR3: CASSARGISNYGYTF
DNA: TGCGCCAGCAGCGCCAGGGGGATCTCTAACTATGGCTACACCTTC

J: TRBJ1-2
D: TRBD1
size: .
V: TRBV18
CDR3: CASSETGYGYGYTF
DNA: TGTGCCAGCTCAGAGACAGGGTATGGCTATGGCTACACCTTC

J: TRBJ2-5
D: .
size: .
V: TRBV12-2
CDR3: CASRSTGGRPQETQYF
DNA: TGTGCAAGTCGCTCGACAGGGGGAAGACCCCAAGAGACCCAGTACTTC

J: TRBJ1-1
D: .
size: .
V: TRBV20-1
CDR3: CSAPGQWEAFF
DNA: TGCAGTGCTCCAGGACAGTGGGAAGCTTTCTTT

J: TRBJ2-2
D: TRBD1
size: .
V: TRBV14
CDR3: CASSAAAGTGGNTGELFF
DNA: TGTGCCAGCAGCGCCGCGGCCGGGACAGGGGGGAACACCGGGGAGCTGTTTTTT

J: TRBJ1-2
D: .
size: few
V: TRBV2
CDR3: CASSERGYTF
DNA: TGTGCCAGCAGTGAGCGTGGCTACACCTTC

J: TRBJ1-2
D: .
size: .
V: TRBV2
CDR3: CASSDGTNNYGYTF
DNA: TGTGCCAGCAGTGACGGGACAAATAACTATGGCTACACCTTC

J: TRBJ1-2
D: .
size: .
V: TRBV29-1
CDR3: CSVEGGAYTF
DNA: TGCAGCGTTGAAGGTGGAGCTTACACCTTC

J: TRBJ1-1
D: .
size: .
V: TRBV6-6
CDR3: CASSYSGQGGTEAFF
DNA: TGTGCCAGCAGTTACTCGGGGCAGGGCGGCACTGAAGCTTTCTTT

J: TRBJ2-3
D: .
size: .
V: TRBV6-2/TRBV6-3
CDR3: CASSSLDWLSTDTQYF
DNA: TGTGCCAGCAGTTCCCTCGACTGGCTCAGCACAGATACGCAGTATTTT

J: TRBJ1-1
D: TRBD1
size: .
V: TRBV5-6
CDR3: CASSFGQGGTEAFF
DNA: TGTGCCAGCAGCTTTGGACAGGGAGGCACTGAAGCTTTCTTT

J: TRBJ1-2
D: TRBD1
size: .
V: TRBV18
CDR3: CASSPPGQGKDWGYTF
DNA: TGTGCCAGCTCACCACCGGGACAGGGAAAGGATTGGGGCTACACCTTC

J: TRBJ2-7
D: TRBD2
size: .
V: TRBV11-2
CDR3: CASSSPSGPYEQYF
DNA: TGTGCCAGCAGCTCCCCTAGCGGGCCCTACGAGCAGTACTTC

J: TRBJ1-1
D: .
size: many
V: TRBV5-4
CDR3: CASSFTTGNTEAFF
DNA: TGTGCCAGCAGCTTCACAACAGGAAACACTGAAGCTTTCTTT

J: TRBJ2-3
D: .
size: .
V: TRBV24-1
CDR3: CATSDSGPVTDTQYF
DNA: TGTGCCACCAGTGATTCAGGGCCCGTCACAGATACGCAGTATTTT

J: TRBJ2-1
D: .
size: .
V: TRBV9
CDR3: CASSVSTEPYNEQFF
DNA: TGTGCCAGCAGCGTCTCGACTGAGCCCTACAATGAGCAGTTCTTC

J: TRBJ1-4
D: .
size: .
V: TRBV2
CDR3: CASSPDRFATNEKLFF
DNA: TGTGCCAGCAGCCCGGACAGATTTGCAACTAATGAAAAACTGTTTTTT

J: TRBJ2-7
D: TRBD2
size: once
V: TRBV2
CDR3: CASSDSRGLAGVSYEQYF
DNA: TGTGCCAGCAGTGACTCCCGAGGACTAGCGGGAGTCAGCTACGAGCAGTACTTC

J: TRBJ1-2
D: .
size: .
V: TRBV5-6
CDR3: CASSLAAGSLSTNPYGYTF
DNA: TGTGCCAGCAGCTTGGCGGCAGGCTCCTTATCCACGAATCCATATGGCTACACCTTC

J: TRBJ1-5
D: .
size: .
V: TRBV19
CDR3: CASSTTGPGSNQPQHF
DNA: TGTGCCAGTAGTACTACGGGTCCGGGAAGCAATCAGCCCCAGCATTTT

J: TRBJ2-6
D: .
size: .
V: TRBV2
CDR3: CASRPRGHSGANVLTF
DNA: TGTGCCAGCAGGCCCCGTGGGCACTCTGGGGCCAACGTCCTGACTTTC

J: TRBJ1-4
D: .
size: .
V: TRBV6-6
CDR3: CASIREGVKEKLFF
DNA: TGTGCCAGCATCCGAGAGGGGGTGAAAGAAAAACTGTTTTTT

J: TRBJ1-2
D: .
size: .
V: TRBV19
CDR3: CASSIDGGKNYGYTF
DNA: TGTGCCAGTAGTATAGATGGAGGCAAAAACTATGGCTACACCTTC

J: TRBJ1-6
D: TRBD1
size: .
V: TRBV11-2
CDR3: CASSPTGGDNSPLHF
DNA: TGTGCCAGCAGCCCTACAGGGGGCGATAATTCACCCCTCCACTTT

J: TRBJ2-2
D: TRBD1
size: .
V: TRBV18
CDR3: CASSHQGQGNTGELFF
DNA: TGTGCCAGCTCACACCAGGGACAGGGGAACACCGGGGAGCTGTTTTTT

J: TRBJ1-6
D: .
size: .
V: TRBV3-1/TRBV3-2
CDR3: CASTERRHNSPLHF
DNA: TGTGCCAGCACGGAGCGGCGCCATAATTCACCCCTCCACTTT

J: TRBJ1-5
D: TRBD1
size: .
V: TRBV6-2/TRBV6-3
CDR3: CASSYAGQGARDQPQHF
DNA: TGTGCCAGCAGTTACGCTGGACAGGGGGCGCGTGATCAGCCCCAGCATTTT

J: TRBJ1-5
D: .
size: .
V: TRBV19
CDR3: CASSMRAVYSNQPQHF
DNA: TGTGCCAGTAGTATGAGGGCAGTTTATAGCAATCAGCCCCAGCATTTT

J: TRBJ1-5
D: .
size: once
V: TRBV19
CDR3: CASSPDRSQPQHF
DNA: TGTGCCAGTAGTCCTGACAGATCTCAGCCCCAGCATTTT